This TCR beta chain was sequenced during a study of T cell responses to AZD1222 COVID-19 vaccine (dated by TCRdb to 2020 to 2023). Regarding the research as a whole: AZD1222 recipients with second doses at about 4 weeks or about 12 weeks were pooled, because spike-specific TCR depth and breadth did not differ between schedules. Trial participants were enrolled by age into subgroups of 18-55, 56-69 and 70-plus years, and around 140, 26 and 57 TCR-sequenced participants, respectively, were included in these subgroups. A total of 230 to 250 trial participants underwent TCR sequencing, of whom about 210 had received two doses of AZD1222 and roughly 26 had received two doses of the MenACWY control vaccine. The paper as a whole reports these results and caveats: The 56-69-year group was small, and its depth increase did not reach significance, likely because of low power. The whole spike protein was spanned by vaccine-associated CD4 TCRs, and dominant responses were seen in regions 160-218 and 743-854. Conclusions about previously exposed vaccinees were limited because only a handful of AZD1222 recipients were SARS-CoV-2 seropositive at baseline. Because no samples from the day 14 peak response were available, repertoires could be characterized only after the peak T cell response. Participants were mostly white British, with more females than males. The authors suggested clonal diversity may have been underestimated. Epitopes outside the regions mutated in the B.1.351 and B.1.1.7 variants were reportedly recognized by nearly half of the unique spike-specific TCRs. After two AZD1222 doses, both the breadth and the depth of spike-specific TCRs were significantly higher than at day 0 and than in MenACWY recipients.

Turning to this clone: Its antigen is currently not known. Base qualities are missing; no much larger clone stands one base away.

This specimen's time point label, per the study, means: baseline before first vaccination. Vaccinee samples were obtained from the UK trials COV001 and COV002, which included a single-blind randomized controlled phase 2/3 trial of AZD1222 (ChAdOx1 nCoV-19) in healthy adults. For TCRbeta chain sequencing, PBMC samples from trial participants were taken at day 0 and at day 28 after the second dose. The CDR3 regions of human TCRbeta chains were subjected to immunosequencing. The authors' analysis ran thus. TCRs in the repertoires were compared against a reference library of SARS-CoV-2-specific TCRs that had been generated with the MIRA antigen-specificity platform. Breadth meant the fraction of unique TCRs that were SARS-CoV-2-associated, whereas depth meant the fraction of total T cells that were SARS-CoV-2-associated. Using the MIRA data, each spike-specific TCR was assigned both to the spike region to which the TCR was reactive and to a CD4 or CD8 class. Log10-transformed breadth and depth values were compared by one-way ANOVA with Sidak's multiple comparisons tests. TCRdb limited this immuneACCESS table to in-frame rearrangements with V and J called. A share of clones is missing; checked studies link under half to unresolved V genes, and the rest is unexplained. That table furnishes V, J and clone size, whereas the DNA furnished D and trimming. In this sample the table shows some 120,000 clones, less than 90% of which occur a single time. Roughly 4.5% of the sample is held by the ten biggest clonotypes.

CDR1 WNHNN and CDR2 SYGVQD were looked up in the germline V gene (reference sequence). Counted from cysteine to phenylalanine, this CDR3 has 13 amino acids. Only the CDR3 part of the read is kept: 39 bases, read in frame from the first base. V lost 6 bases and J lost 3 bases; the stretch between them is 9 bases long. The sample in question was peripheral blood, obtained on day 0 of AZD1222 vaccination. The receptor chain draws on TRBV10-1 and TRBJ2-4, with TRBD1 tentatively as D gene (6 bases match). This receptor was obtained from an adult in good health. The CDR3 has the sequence CASSGTIKNIQYF. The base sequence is TGCGCCAGCAGCGGGACAATCAAAAACATTCAGTACTTC.